Shown below are 21 T cell receptor beta chains from a single sample sequenced in a study of cytomegalovirus exposure and HLA in healthy donors. The study ran its PCR with 60 Vbeta and 13 Jbeta primers. The method was immunoSEQ multiplex PCR; TCRdb's version includes in-frame clones alone and lacks a portion of them. The data hold about 140,000 clones, with approximately 84% observed a single time. The sample taken for sequencing was PBMCs. The receptor set was obtained from a woman between 40 and 55 years old in good health and CMV-seronegative.

This clone was found once. The chain combines TRBV19 with TRBJ2-7; 7 bases align to TRBD2. This CDR3 comprises 12 residues. The germline CDR1 and CDR2 sequences are LNHDA and SQIVND (reference sequence). Unmatched junction bases numbered 4, after V lost 5 bases and J lost 6 bases. The CDR3 region has the DNA TGTGCCAGTAGTCGATGGGAGGGCGAGCAGTACTTC. It specifies CASSRWEGEQYF.

J is TRBJ2-5 and V is TRBV7-3; D is undetermined. Germline-derived CDR1 and CDR2 are SGHTA and FQGTGA. The CDR3 runs to 14 residues. Trimming left V 5 bases short and J 1 base short, with 11 bases between. CDR3 DNA sequence: TGTGCCAGCAGCCCCGCCGGGTCCCAAGAGACCCAGTACTTC. Encoded protein: CASSPAGSQETQYF.

V gene TRBV5-1 combines with J gene TRBJ2-1, with D possibly matching TRBD1 (5 bases). Germline-derived CDR1 and CDR2 are SGHRS and YFSETQ. CDR3 size: 14 residues. The V end lost 4 bases, the J end lost 2 bases, and 10 bases lay between the germline ends. CDR3 DNA sequence: TGCGCCAGCAGCCTAAGACAGACCTACAATGAGCAGTTCTTC. It specifies CASSLRQTYNEQFF.

This chain joins TRBV5-6 and TRBJ2-5; D unresolved. CDR3 length: 14 residues. Trimming took 2 bases from V and 5 from J, leaving 13 bases between them. Germline V lookup: CDR1 SGHDT, CDR2 YYEEEE. The CDR3 region is CASSLRWQRETQYF. The CDR3, as DNA: TGTGCCAGCAGCTTACGTTGGCAGAGGGAGACCCAGTACTTC.

The V and J genes are TRBV9 and TRBJ2-7, with D possibly TRBD1 on 6 matching bases. Germline CDR1 SGDLS, CDR2 YYNGEE. The V end was cut by 4 bases, the J end by 2 bases, with 10 bases between. This CDR3 region has 13 residues. The CDR3 sequence: CASSPQGPYEQYF. Written as DNA, the CDR3 is TGTGCCAGCAGCCCCCAGGGGCCCTACGAGCAGTACTTC.

This clone is a singleton in its sample. At one end, the junction sequence differs from germline, possibly due to a read error. The V call is TRBV7-9, the J call TRBJ2-7; D is unresolved. CDR3 length: 10 amino acids. Germline loops: CDR1 SEHNR, CDR2 FQNEAQ (reference sequence). CDR3 region: CSSSPYEQYF. In DNA, the CDR3 is TGTTCCAGCAGCCCATACGAGCAGTACTTC.

The rearrangement uses TRBV6-5 and TRBJ1-5; D possibly corresponds to TRBD1 (5 bases). Germline V gives CDR1 MNHEY, CDR2 SVGAGI. The CDR3 is made up of 13 amino acids. V lost 5 bases to trimming and J lost 3 bases, with 8 bases between them. CDR3 coding DNA: TGTGCCAGCAGTGGGACTTACAATCAGCCCCAGCATTTT. Protein sequence: CASSGTYNQPQHF.

J is TRBJ2-7 and V is TRBV10-1, with 13 bases identical to TRBD2. CDR1 is WNHNN, CDR2 SYGVQD, per germline (reference sequence). Germline trimming cut 4 bases from V and 4 bases from J; bases unmatched to any gene: 1. The CDR3 spans 14 residues. The CDR3 is CASSGTSGSYEQYF. The CDR3 DNA reads TGCGCCAGCAGTGGGACTAGCGGGAGTTACGAGCAGTACTTC.

This clone was counted only a few times. The V call is TRBV6-5, the J call TRBJ2-1; TRBD1 matches 7 bases. Per the germline V gene, CDR1 is MNHEY and CDR2 is SVGAGI. V was pared by 4 bases and J by 5 bases, with 11 bases of the junction left unmatched. The CDR3 runs 16 residues. The CDR3 sequence: CASSLRTRTGNNEQFF. In nucleotides, the CDR3 is TGTGCCAGCAGTTTACGAACCAGGACAGGCAACAATGAGCAGTTCTTC.

To note about this clone: The identical CDR3 is also encoded by other nucleotide sequences in the sample. V usage is TRBV5-4 and J usage is TRBJ2-6; TRBD1 aligns across 7 bases. Per germline, CDR1 SGHNT and CDR2 YYREEE (reference sequence). The CDR3 consists of 15 residues. After removal of 3 bases from V and 0 bases from J, the junction contained 0 bases not matched to a gene. Here the CDR3 reads CASSYRGSGANVLTF. In DNA form, the CDR3 reads TGTGCCAGCAGCTACAGGGGCTCTGGGGCCAACGTCCTGACTTTC.

This clone occurred once. The CDR3 loop is CASSYARKNTGELFF. The DNA for the CDR3 is TGTGCCAGCAGTTACGCCAGGAAAAACACCGGGGAGCTGTTTTTT. J is TRBJ2-2 and V is TRBV6-6; the D is unclear. The V end lost 2 bases, the J end lost 2 bases, and 9 bases lay between the germline ends. Germline values: CDR1 MNHNY, CDR2 SVGAGI (reference sequence). This CDR3 spans 15 amino acids.

This clone came up a few times. CDR3 sequence: CASSPSAGLVYNEQFF. DNA for the CDR3: TGTGCCAGCAGCCCGTCAGCGGGACTAGTATACAATGAGCAGTTCTTC. This chain links TRBV7-9 with TRBJ2-1; TRBD2 aligns across 8 bases. The CDR3 totals 16 residues. The germline gives CDR1 SEHNR, CDR2 FQNEAQ (reference sequence). V dropped 5 bases and J dropped 4; count of bases not matched to a gene: 10.

This rearrangement joins TRBV28 to TRBJ1-4, with 9 bases that match TRBD1. Germline CDR1 is MDHEN and CDR2 is SYDVKM. CDR3 length: 18 residues. V gave up 7 bases and J gave up 1 base; unmatched junction bases: 13. The CDR3 region is CASISALRQGGTNEKLFF. The CDR3 DNA is TGTGCCAGCATCTCAGCGCTTAGACAGGGGGGAACTAATGAAAAACTGTTTTTT.

This clone was detected a few times. The chain has TRBV7-3 and TRBJ2-7; TRBD2 aligns across 8 bases. The CDR3 spans 14 residues. Trimming took 3 bases from V and 4 from J; bases not matched to a gene: 5. Germline values: CDR1 SGHTA, CDR2 FQGTGA. The CDR3 sequence: CASSFDTSGYEQYF. In DNA, the CDR3 is TGTGCCAGCAGCTTCGACACTAGCGGTTACGAGCAGTACTTC. The entire variable domain, with the rest obtained from reference TRBV7-3 and TRBJ2-7, is as follows: GAGVSQTPSNKVTEKGKYVELRCDPISGHTALYWYRQSLGQGPEFLIYFQGTGAADDSGLPNDRFFAVRPEGSVSTLKIQRTERGDSAVYLCASSFDTSGYEQYFGPGTRLTVT.

V usage is TRBV6-6 and J usage is TRBJ2-1, with D possibly TRBD2 on 6 matching bases. V lost 5 bases, J lost 9 bases, and 14 bases lay in between. The CDR3 length is 13 residues. CDR1 and CDR2 (germline): MNHNY, SVGAGI (reference sequence). The CDR3: CASSGVGGGEQFF. The CDR3 DNA sequence: TGTGCCAGCAGTGGGGTGGGGGGAGGTGAGCAGTTCTTC.

This chain connects TRBV19 to TRBJ1-4; no definite D call. V was shortened by 7 bases and J by 5 bases, with 14 bases between the two germline ends. The CDR3 length is 14 residues. The V gene's germline CDR1 is LNHDA and CDR2 SQIVND (reference sequence). DNA for the CDR3: TGTGCCAGTACTTTCGACGGGGTAAATGAAAAACTGTTTTTT. It codes for CASTFDGVNEKLFF. The full variable domain, rest sourced from reference TRBV19 and TRBJ1-4, is DGGITQSPKYLFRKEGQNVTLSCEQNLNHDAMYWYRQDPGQGLRLIYYSQIVNDFQKGDIAEGYSVSREKKESFPLTVTSAQKNPTAFYLCASTFDGVNEKLFFGSGTQLSVL.

The genes are TRBV7-3 and TRBJ2-1; TRBD2 matches at 9 bases. The CDR3 sequence is 15 residues long. Per germline, CDR1 SGHTA and CDR2 FQGTGA. The trim removed 6 bases at V and 6 bases at J, leaving 9 bases unmatched. The CDR3 spells CASSPGTSYANEQFF. The DNA of the CDR3 is TGTGCCAGCAGTCCCGGGACTAGCTATGCCAATGAGCAGTTCTTC.

The chain carries TRBV6-1 and TRBJ2-2; weak D call: TRBD1 (5 bases). V was cut by 8 bases and J by 5 bases, with 15 bases left in between. Germline V gives CDR1 MNHNS, CDR2 SASEGT. CDR3 length: 14 residues. For the CDR3, the DNA is TGTGCCAGCCAGTCAGGGTTTGGTACCGGGGAGCTGTTTTTT. Protein: CASQSGFGTGELFF.

The chain employs TRBV10-3 and TRBJ2-7, with 7 bases lining up with TRBD2. Germline V CDR1 and CDR2: ENHRY, SYGVKD. This CDR3 contains 12 residues. V was pared by 10 bases and J by 2 bases, with 5 bases of the junction left unmatched. CDR3 sequence: CATAGLTYEQYF. In DNA form, the CDR3 reads TGTGCCACAGCGGGATTAACCTACGAGCAGTACTTC.

This rearrangement joins TRBV6-6 to TRBJ1-5; TRBD1 is a possible D gene (5 bases). V was shortened by 2 bases and J by 2 bases, with 10 bases between the two germline ends. The CDR3 totals 15 residues. The V gene's germline CDR1 is MNHNY and CDR2 SVGAGI (reference sequence). CDR3 loop: CASSYLGGGNQPQHF. The CDR3 DNA reads as TGTGCCAGCAGTTACCTCGGGGGTGGCAATCAGCCCCAGCATTTT.

The genes are TRBV7-3 and TRBJ2-2; TRBD1 matches at 7 bases. The trim removed 5 bases at V and 7 bases at J, leaving 10 bases unmatched. The CDR3 sequence is 15 residues long. Germline-derived CDR1 and CDR2 are SGHTA and FQGTGA. In DNA, the CDR3 is TGTGCCAGCAGCGAAGACAGGGCGTACCGCGGGGAGCTGTTTTTT. This encodes CASSEDRAYRGELFF.